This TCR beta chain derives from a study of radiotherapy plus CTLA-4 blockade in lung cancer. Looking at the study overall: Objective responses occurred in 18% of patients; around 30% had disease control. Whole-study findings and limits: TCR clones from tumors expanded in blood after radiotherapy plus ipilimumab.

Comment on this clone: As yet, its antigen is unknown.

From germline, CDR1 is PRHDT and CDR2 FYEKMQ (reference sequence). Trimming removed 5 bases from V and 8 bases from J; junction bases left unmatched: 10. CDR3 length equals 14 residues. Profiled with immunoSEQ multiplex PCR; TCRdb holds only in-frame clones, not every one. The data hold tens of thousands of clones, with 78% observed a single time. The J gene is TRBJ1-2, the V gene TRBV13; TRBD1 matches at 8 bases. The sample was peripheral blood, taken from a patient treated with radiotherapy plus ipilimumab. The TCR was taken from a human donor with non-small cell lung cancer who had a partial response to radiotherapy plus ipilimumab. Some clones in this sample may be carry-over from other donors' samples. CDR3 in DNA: TGTGCCAGCAGCCAGGGACAGGTCGGGTGGGGCTACACCTTC. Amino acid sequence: CASSQGQVGWGYTF.